This entry is about one T cell receptor beta chain. Its target is unknown. The sample is drawn from a study of vaccination and CD4 T cells after COVID-19. Treatment defined: approximately 10-day PBMC culture with coronavirus spike peptide pools or control peptides (ViraFEST assay). With the Oncomine TCR Beta short-read assay, DNA from cultured CD4+ T cells was sequenced. Using its own MiXCR run on the PCR reads, TCRdb lists one record per CDR3 protein. The data show more than 15,000 distinct CDR3 sequences, around 47% seen once. The V gene lost 2 bases and the J gene lost 0 bases, with 11 bases spanning the gap. CDR3 length: 16 amino acids. Germline V lookup: CDR1 MNHEY, CDR2 SVGEGT.

V and J are TRBV6-2 or TRBV6-3 and TRBJ1-3; D call uncertain. The sequence came from a human donor who had recovered from COVID-19. The material was CD4+ T cells from blood, cultured in vitro, obtained before SARS-CoV-2 vaccination. DNA for the CDR3: TGTGCCAGCAGTTACCAAAGAGGCCCCTCTGGAAACACCATATATTTT. This gives the protein CASSYQRGPSGNTIYF.